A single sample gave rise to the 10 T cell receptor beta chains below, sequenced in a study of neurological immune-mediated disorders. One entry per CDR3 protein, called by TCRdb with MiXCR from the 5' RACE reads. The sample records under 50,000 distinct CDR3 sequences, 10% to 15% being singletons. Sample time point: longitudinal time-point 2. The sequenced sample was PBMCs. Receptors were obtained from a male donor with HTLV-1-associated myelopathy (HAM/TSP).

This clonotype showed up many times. This chain's CDR3 is CSDPRTGGMDNEQFF. Here the CDR3 DNA reads TGCAGTGATCCCAGGACAGGGGGTATGGACAATGAGCAGTTCTTC. This rearrangement joins TRBV20-1 to TRBJ2-1; TRBD1 aligns across 10 bases. The CDR3 is 15 residues long. The trim removed 7 bases at V and 5 bases at J, leaving 11 bases unmatched. Per the germline V gene, CDR1 is DFQATT and CDR2 is SNEGSKA (reference sequence).

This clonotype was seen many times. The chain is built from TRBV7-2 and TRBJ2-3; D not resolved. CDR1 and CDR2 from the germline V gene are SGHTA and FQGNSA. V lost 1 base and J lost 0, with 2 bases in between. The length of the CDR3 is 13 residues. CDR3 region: CASSLDSTDTQYF. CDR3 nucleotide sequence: TGTGCCAGCAGCTTAGACAGCACAGATACGCAGTATTTT.

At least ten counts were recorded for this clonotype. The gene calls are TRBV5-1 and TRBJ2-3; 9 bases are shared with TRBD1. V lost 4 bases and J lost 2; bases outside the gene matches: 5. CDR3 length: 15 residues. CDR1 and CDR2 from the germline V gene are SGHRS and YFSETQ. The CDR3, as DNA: TGCGCCAGCAGCGTACAGGGGGCCTTCACAGATACGCAGTATTTT. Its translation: CASSVQGAFTDTQYF.

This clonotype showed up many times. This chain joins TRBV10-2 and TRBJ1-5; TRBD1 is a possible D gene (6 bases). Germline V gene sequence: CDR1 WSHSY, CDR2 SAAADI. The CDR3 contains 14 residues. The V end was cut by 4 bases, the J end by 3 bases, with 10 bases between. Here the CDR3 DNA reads TGCGCCAGCAGTGTAGGGGGGTACAATCAGCCCCAGCATTTT. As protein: CASSVGGYNQPQHF.

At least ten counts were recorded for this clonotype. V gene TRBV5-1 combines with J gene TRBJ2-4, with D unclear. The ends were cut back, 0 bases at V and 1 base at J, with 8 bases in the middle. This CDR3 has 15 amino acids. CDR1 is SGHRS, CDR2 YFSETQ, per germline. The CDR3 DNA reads TGCGCCAGCAGCTTGGGGGATCTGGCCAAAAACATTCAGTACTTC. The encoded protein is CASSLGDLAKNIQYF.

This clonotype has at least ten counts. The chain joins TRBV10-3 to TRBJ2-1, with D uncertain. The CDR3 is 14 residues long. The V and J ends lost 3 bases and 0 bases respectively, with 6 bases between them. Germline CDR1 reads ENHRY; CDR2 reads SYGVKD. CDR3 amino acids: CAISDLSSYNEQFF. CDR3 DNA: TGTGCCATCAGTGACCTGAGCTCCTACAATGAGCAGTTCTTC.

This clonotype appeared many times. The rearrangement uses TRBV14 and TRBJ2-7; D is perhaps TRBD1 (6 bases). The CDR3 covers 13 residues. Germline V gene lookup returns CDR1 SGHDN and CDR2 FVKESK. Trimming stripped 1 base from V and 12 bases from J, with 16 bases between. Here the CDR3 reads CASSQGTAVSWYF. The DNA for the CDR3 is TGTGCCAGCAGCCAAGGGACAGCGGTCTCTTGGTACTTC.

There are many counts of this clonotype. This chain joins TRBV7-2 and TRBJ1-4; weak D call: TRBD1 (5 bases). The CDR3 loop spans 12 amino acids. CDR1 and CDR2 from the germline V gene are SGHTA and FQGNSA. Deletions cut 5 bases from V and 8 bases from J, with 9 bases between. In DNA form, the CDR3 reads TGTGCCAGCAGCCCCCAGGGCGAAAAACTGTTTTTT. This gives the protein CASSPQGEKLFF. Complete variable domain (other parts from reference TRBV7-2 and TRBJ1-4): GAGVSQSPSNKVTEKGKDVELRCDPISGHTALYWYRQSLGQGLEFLIYFQGNSAPDKSGLPSDRFSAERTGGSVSTLTIQRTQQEDSAVYLCASSPQGEKLFFGSGTQLSVL.

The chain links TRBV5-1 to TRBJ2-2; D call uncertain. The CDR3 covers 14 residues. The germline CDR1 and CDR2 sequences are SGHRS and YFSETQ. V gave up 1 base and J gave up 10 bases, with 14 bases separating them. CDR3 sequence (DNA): TGCGCCAGCAGCTTGACAGCGAACACAGAGGAGCTGTTTTTT. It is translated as CASSLTANTEELFF.

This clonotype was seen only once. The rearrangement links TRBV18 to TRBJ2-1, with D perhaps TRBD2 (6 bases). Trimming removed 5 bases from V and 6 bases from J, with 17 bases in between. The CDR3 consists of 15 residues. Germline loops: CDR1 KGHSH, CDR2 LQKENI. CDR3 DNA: TGTGCCAGCTCAGAGGTATCGGGGGAGCTCAATGAGCAGTTCTTC. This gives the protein CASSEVSGELNEQFF.